Each of the 20 T cell receptor beta chains below was sequenced from the same sample in a study of T cell responses to AZD1222 COVID-19 vaccine. Measured with immunoSEQ multiplex PCR; TCRdb has only the in-frame clones, and not every one. The data contain 130,000 or so clones, around 92% of them singletons. Source: peripheral blood, taken 28 days after the second AZD1222 dose. These receptors were collected from an adult who received the AZD1222 COVID-19 vaccine.

This clone appeared once. The rearrangement links TRBV29-1 to TRBJ1-2, with TRBD1 matching over 7 bases. J was trimmed by 4 bases and V by 4 bases; bases with no gene match: 3. The CDR3 consists of 12 residues. The germline CDR1 and CDR2 sequences are SQVTM and ANQGSEA. The CDR3 sequence: CSVGGQSYGYTF. CDR3 in DNA: TGCAGCGTTGGGGGACAGTCCTATGGCTACACCTTC.

A few counts support this clone. This chain links TRBV6-5 with TRBJ1-1; TRBD1 matches 12 bases. Germline V CDR1 and CDR2: MNHEY, SVGAGI. V gave up 6 bases and J gave up 3 bases; unmatched junction bases: 5. The CDR3 has 15 amino acids. The CDR3 DNA reads TGTGCCAGCAGGGGACAGGGGGCCGGGGACACTGAAGCTTTCTTT. Encoded protein: CASRGQGAGDTEAFF.

The chain joins TRBV3-1 (or the pseudogene TRBV3-2) to TRBJ1-1; D perhaps matches TRBD1 (6 bases). V lost 6 bases and J 7 bases, leaving 12 bases between the germline ends. Germline V lookup: CDR1 LGHDT, CDR2 YNNKEL (reference sequence). CDR3 length equals 12 residues. In DNA, the CDR3 is TGTGCCAGCAGGGGGGCCGAAAATGAAGCTTTCTTT. Its translation: CASRGAENEAFF.

This clone has a handful of counts. The genes are TRBV7-2 and TRBJ1-3; no clear D gene. The CDR3 loop spans 16 amino acids. From germline, CDR1 is SGHTA and CDR2 FQGNSA. Trimming took off 5 bases at V and 0 bases at J, with 14 bases between the two ends. The CDR3 loop is CASSPLGESSGNTIYF. The CDR3 nucleotides are TGTGCCAGCAGCCCATTAGGAGAAAGCTCTGGAAACACCATATATTTT.

V is TRBV19 and J is TRBJ2-7; D is ambiguous. CDR3 length: 14 amino acids. The V gene's germline CDR1 is LNHDA and CDR2 SQIVND (reference sequence). Trimming stripped 3 bases from V and 0 bases from J, with 9 bases between. CDR3 residues: CASSMTLSSYEQYF. DNA of the CDR3: TGTGCCAGTAGTATGACCCTGAGCTCCTACGAGCAGTACTTC.

J is TRBJ1-1 and V is TRBV5-1; D ambiguous. The CDR3 runs 15 residues. The V gene's germline CDR1 is SGHRS and CDR2 YFSETQ. Trimming took off 0 bases at V and 2 bases at J, with 11 bases between the two ends. CDR3 DNA: TGCGCCAGCAGCTTGGCACCGGAGGCTAACACTGAAGCTTTCTTT. This codes for CASSLAPEANTEAFF.

The rearrangement joins TRBV27 to TRBJ1-1; 10 bases line up with TRBD1. With 3 bases clipped from V and 0 bases from J, the junction kept 7 bases outside the gene matches. The germline CDR1 and CDR2 sequences are MNHEY and SMNVEV (reference sequence). The CDR3 contains 17 residues. The CDR3: CASSLTGGRLVNTEAFF. In DNA form, the CDR3 reads TGTGCCAGCAGTTTGACAGGGGGCAGGTTGGTGAACACTGAAGCTTTCTTT.

This clone was seen once. The rearrangement joins TRBV30 to TRBJ1-1, with a weak D call TRBD1 (6 bases). Germline V gives CDR1 GTSNPN, CDR2 SVGIG (reference sequence). CDR3 length: 14 residues. V lost 8 bases and J lost 0, with 16 bases in between. This chain's CDR3 is CATSTGTLNTEAFF. The CDR3 bases are TGTGCCACCTCAACCGGGACATTGAACACTGAAGCTTTCTTT.

The J gene is TRBJ2-6, the V gene TRBV27; no clear D. Per germline, CDR1 MNHEY and CDR2 SMNVEV (reference sequence). The CDR3 extends over 14 amino acids. V lost 4 bases and J 12 bases, leaving 16 bases between the germline ends. The CDR3 DNA reads TGTGCCAGCAGTTCTATAACCCGAACCCCCGTCCTGACTTTC. Translated: CASSSITRTPVLTF.

The chain is built from TRBV5-1 and TRBJ2-1; 7 nucleotides line up with TRBD2. V shed 0 bases, J shed 10 bases, and the junction held 7 bases outside the gene matches. In germline, CDR1 is SGHRS, CDR2 YFSETQ. The CDR3 covers 14 residues. The CDR3 loop is CASSLGLASGEQFF. The CDR3 DNA reads as TGCGCCAGCAGCTTGGGACTAGCATCAGGAGAGCAGTTCTTC.

The chain is built from TRBV6-6 and TRBJ1-3, with 9 bases fitting TRBD1. Germline values: CDR1 MNHNY, CDR2 SVGAGI (reference sequence). The length of the CDR3 is 15 residues. V lost 3 bases, J lost 2 bases, and 2 bases stayed unmatched. In nucleotides, the CDR3 is TGTGCCAGCAGTTATGACAGGGGGACTGGAAACACCATATATTTT. Its protein is CASSYDRGTGNTIYF.

This clone was counted only a few times. The chain joins TRBV19 to TRBJ2-6; D is uncertain. V gave up 6 bases and J gave up 4 bases, with 10 bases separating them. Germline V gene data show CDR1 as LNHDA and CDR2 as SQIVND (reference sequence). This CDR3 has 14 amino acids. Written as DNA, the CDR3 is TGTGCCAGTAGCCAAGGACCCGGGGCCAACGTCCTGACTTTC. Protein product: CASSQGPGANVLTF.

The chain employs TRBV9 and TRBJ2-1, with unresolved D. The CDR3 runs 13 residues. Per germline, CDR1 SGDLS and CDR2 YYNGEE. Trimming took off 0 bases at V and 8 bases at J, with 9 bases between the two ends. Here the CDR3 DNA reads TGTGCCAGCAGCGTAGGGGGAACGGATGAGCAGTTCTTC. It translates to CASSVGGTDEQFF.

The V gene is TRBV12-3 or TRBV12-4, the J gene TRBJ1-1; the D is unclear. The CDR3 has 13 residues. V lost 5 bases and J lost 0, with 7 bases in between. The CDR3 sequence: CASSVYLNTEAFF. The CDR3 DNA is TGTGCCAGCAGTGTTTACTTGAACACTGAAGCTTTCTTT.

The rearrangement joins TRBV5-6 to TRBJ1-2; no clear D gene. Per the germline V gene, CDR1 is SGHDT and CDR2 is YYEEEE. Trimming stripped 4 bases from V and 5 bases from J, with 18 bases between. The CDR3 totals 15 residues. CDR3 sequence reads: CASSRFGVEPYGYTF. CDR3 DNA sequence: TGTGCCAGCAGCCGATTCGGGGTTGAACCTTATGGCTACACCTTC.

The chain employs TRBV4-1 and TRBJ1-5; no clear D. Trimming shortened V by 3 bases and J by 3 bases, and 21 bases separated the two germline ends. Germline lookup yields CDR1 MGHRA and CDR2 YSYEKL. This CDR3 is 18 amino acids long. As DNA, the CDR3 is TGCGCCAGCAGCCAGACGCTCAGACAAGGACGGCACAATCAGCCCCAGCATTTT. It is translated as CASSQTLRQGRHNQPQHF.

This chain links TRBV7-6 with TRBJ1-5, with D possibly being TRBD1 (5 bases). Between the trimmed V and J ends, which lost 5 bases and 1 base, there was a span of 12 bases. Germline V gene lookup returns CDR1 SGHVS and CDR2 FNYEAQ. This CDR3 spans 15 amino acids. DNA for the CDR3: TGTGCCAGCAGCCCATTGCCAGGGAGCAATCAGCCCCAGCATTTT. Residues: CASSPLPGSNQPQHF.

The chain is built from TRBV5-1 and TRBJ1-1; 11 nucleotides line up with TRBD1. Germline CDR1 reads SGHRS; CDR2 reads YFSETQ. The CDR3 contains 16 residues. Germline trimming cut 0 bases from V and 2 bases from J; bases unmatched to any gene: 3. Here the CDR3 reads CASSLADRGQNTEAFF. The DNA for the CDR3 is TGCGCCAGCAGCTTGGCGGACAGGGGGCAAAACACTGAAGCTTTCTTT.

CDR3 nucleotides: TGCGCCAGCAGTCCAAGGGAGACCGGGACAGGGAGCACCGGGGAGCTGTTTTTT. Protein product: CASSPRETGTGSTGELFF. This chain joins TRBV4-1 and TRBJ2-2; 9 bases are a match to TRBD1. Per the germline V gene, CDR1 is MGHRA and CDR2 is YSYEKL. The CDR3 has 18 amino acids. V lost 6 bases and J lost 4; bases outside the gene matches: 15.

The V and J genes are TRBV19 and TRBJ1-5; 8 nucleotides agree with TRBD1. V shed 6 bases and J 6 bases; nucleotides not matched to a gene: 7. This CDR3 is 14 amino acids long. The germline gives CDR1 LNHDA, CDR2 SQIVND (reference sequence). The CDR3 sequence is CASSGTGGFQPQHF. The CDR3 bases are TGTGCCAGTAGCGGAACAGGGGGTTTTCAGCCCCAGCATTTT. Variable domain in full (rest from reference TRBV19 and TRBJ1-5): DGGITQSPKYLFRKEGQNVTLSCEQNLNHDAMYWYRQDPGQGLRLIYYSQIVNDFQKGDIAEGYSVSREKKESFPLTVTSAQKNPTAFYLCASSGTGGFQPQHFGDGTRLSIL.